The 31 T cell receptor beta chains below come from one sample, sequenced in a study of blood T cell repertoires in COVID-19. Libraries were prepared by immunoSEQ multiplex PCR; TCRdb keeps only in-frame clonotypes and omits some of them. Of 140,000 to 150,000 clones in the sample, about 90% were seen once. Sequenced: PBMCs or T cells enriched from blood (not recorded which). The receptors stem from a man in his 60s who had recovered from COVID-19.

This clone was counted once. The CDR3 spells CASSVDWAHEAFF. CDR3 coding DNA: TGTGCCAGCAGCGTAGATTGGGCCCACGAAGCTTTCTTT. The chain has TRBV9 and TRBJ1-1; D uncertain. V was clipped by 0 bases and J by 8 bases, with 11 bases between them. CDR3 length: 13 amino acids. Germline V CDR1 and CDR2: SGDLS, YYNGEE.

The V call is TRBV11-1, the J call TRBJ2-3; TRBD2 matches at 14 bases. The V gene's germline CDR1 is SGHAT and CDR2 FQDESV (reference sequence). This CDR3 is built from 16 residues. Germline trimming cut 4 bases from V and 5 bases from J; bases unmatched to any gene: 5. In DNA, the CDR3 is TGTGCCAGCAGCTCCGGACTAGCGGGAGGTAGAGATACGCAGTATTTT. Translation: CASSSGLAGGRDTQYF.

The count of this clone is one. The chain couples TRBV23-1 to TRBJ2-2, with D tentatively TRBD1 (6 bases). TRBV23-1 is identified as an open reading frame with a role that is uncertain. Trimming stripped 1 base from V and 6 bases from J, with 27 bases between. The CDR3 covers 20 residues. CDR3 bases: TGCGCCAGCAGTCAATATCGGGCAGCGAGGCAGGGGATACCTGCCGGGGAGCTGTTTTTT. It is translated as CASSQYRAARQGIPAGELFF.

This clone was counted between two and nine times. J is TRBJ1-4 and V is TRBV6-5; D remains unclear. From germline, CDR1 is MNHEY and CDR2 SVGAGI. CDR3 length equals 14 residues. With 6 bases removed from V and 4 bases from J, the gap between germline ends came to 12 bases. The CDR3 region is CASRQQDYNEKLFF. The DNA of the CDR3 is TGTGCCAGCAGACAACAAGATTATAATGAAAAACTGTTTTTT.

V and J are TRBV13 and TRBJ2-1, with D maybe TRBD1 (6 bases). CDR1 is PRHDT and CDR2 is FYEKMQ in the germline V gene (reference sequence). Trimming cost V 5 bases and J 1 base, with 15 bases left between them. CDR3 length: 16 amino acids. CDR3 sequence: CASSPPQGSSYNEQFF. CDR3 nucleotide sequence: TGTGCCAGCAGCCCACCCCAGGGGTCATCCTACAATGAGCAGTTCTTC. Variable domain in full (rest from reference TRBV13 and TRBJ2-1): AAGVIQSPRHLIKEKRETATLKCYPIPRHDTVYWYQQGPGQDPQFLISFYEKMQSDKGSIPDRFSAQQFSDYHSELNMSSLELGDSALYFCASSPPQGSSYNEQFFGPGTRLTVL.

The V and J genes are TRBV28 and TRBJ2-7; 7 bases match TRBD2. Per germline, CDR1 MDHEN and CDR2 SYDVKM. V trimming: 8 bases; J trimming: 4 bases; junction bases outside the gene matches: 8. This CDR3 is built from 13 residues. For the CDR3, the DNA is TGTGCCAGCCACCGGGGGGTTTTGTACGAGCAGTACTTC. The encoded protein is CASHRGVLYEQYF.

This clone appeared a single time. The gene calls are TRBV4-1 and TRBJ2-2, with D unclear. The CDR3 is 13 residues long. The V end lost 3 bases, the J end lost 3 bases, and 5 bases lay between the germline ends. CDR1 is MGHRA and CDR2 is YSYEKL in the germline V gene. This chain's CDR3 is CASSQEYTGELFF. As DNA, the CDR3 is TGCGCCAGCAGCCAGGAGTACACCGGGGAGCTGTTTTTT.

V usage is TRBV28 and J usage is TRBJ2-7, with a weak D call TRBD1 (5 bases). The CDR3 is made up of 11 amino acids. Germline loops: CDR1 MDHEN, CDR2 SYDVKM. V lost 8 bases and J 6 bases, leaving 11 bases between the germline ends. CDR3 in amino acids: CASQGWFEQYF. The CDR3 nucleotides are TGTGCCAGCCAGGGATGGTTCGAGCAGTACTTC. Supplemented by reference TRBV28 and TRBJ2-7, the full variable domain reads DVKVTQSSRYLVKRTGEKVFLECVQDMDHENMFWYRQDPGLGLRLIYFSYDVKMKEKGDIPEGYSVSREKKERFSLILESASTNQTSMYLCASQGWFEQYFGPGTRLTVT.

The V call is TRBV24-1, the J call TRBJ1-1; 8 bases fit TRBD1. CDR3 size: 14 residues. Germline V gene data show CDR1 as KGHDR and CDR2 as SFDVKD. J was trimmed by 1 base and V by 9 bases; bases with no gene match: 6. The CDR3 spells CATRKTGENTEAFF. The CDR3 DNA sequence: TGTGCCACCCGAAAGACAGGGGAGAACACTGAAGCTTTCTTT.

V usage is TRBV7-9 and J usage is TRBJ1-3; a weak D match, TRBD1 (5 bases). The CDR3 runs 14 residues. V lost 5 bases and J 2 bases, leaving 10 bases between the germline ends. Germline loops: CDR1 SEHNR, CDR2 FQNEAQ (reference sequence). CDR3 loop: CASSAGLTGNTIYF. The DNA for the CDR3 is TGTGCCAGCAGCGCAGGGCTTACTGGAAACACCATATATTTT. The whole variable domain, filled in from reference TRBV7-9 and TRBJ1-3, reads DTGVSQNPRHKITKRGQNVTFRCDPISEHNRLYWYRQTLGQGPEFLTYFQNEAQLEKSRLLSDRFSAERPKGSFSTLEIQRTEQGDSAMYLCASSAGLTGNTIYFGEGSWLTVV.

The sample holds a few counts of this clone. CDR3 DNA sequence: TGTGCCAGCAGCTTAGCGAGTGGGGGCGAGCAGTTCTTC. Translated, it gives CASSLASGGEQFF. The rearrangement uses TRBV7-2 and TRBJ2-1, with a tentative D call TRBD1 (6 bases). Trimming took off 0 bases at V and 10 bases at J, with 10 bases between the two ends. The CDR3 is 13 residues long. Germline V gene sequence: CDR1 SGHTA, CDR2 FQGNSA. Full variable domain (rest looked up from reference TRBV7-2 and TRBJ2-1): GAGVSQSPSNKVTEKGKDVELRCDPISGHTALYWYRQSLGQGLEFLIYFQGNSAPDKSGLPSDRFSAERTGGSVSTLTIQRTQQEDSAVYLCASSLASGGEQFFGPGTRLTVL.

The rearrangement joins TRBV10-2 to TRBJ2-2; D call uncertain. This CDR3 spans 13 amino acids. Per the germline V gene, CDR1 is WSHSY and CDR2 is SAAADI. Deletions cut 7 bases from V and 1 base from J, with 7 bases between. The CDR3 spells CASNRLNTGELFF. As DNA, the CDR3 is TGCGCCAGCAATAGATTGAACACCGGGGAGCTGTTTTTT.

This clone came up a few times. The chain joins TRBV19 to TRBJ2-6, with 8 bases lining up with TRBD1. V lost 5 bases to trimming and J lost 3 bases; unmatched junction nucleotides: 6. This CDR3 has 16 amino acids. Germline CDR1 is LNHDA and CDR2 is SQIVND (reference sequence). The CDR3 is CASSAPRGLGANVLTF. The CDR3, as DNA: TGTGCCAGTAGTGCTCCCAGGGGGCTTGGGGCCAACGTCCTGACTTTC.

There are a few counts of this clone. The chain is built from TRBV9 and TRBJ2-1; 13 bases fit TRBD2. V lost 0 bases to trimming and J lost 4 bases; unmatched junction nucleotides: 1. The length of the CDR3 is 16 residues. Germline CDR1 reads SGDLS; CDR2 reads YYNGEE. The CDR3 nucleotides read TGTGCCAGCAGCGTAGGGGGACTAGCGGGGTACAATGAGCAGTTCTTC. Amino acids: CASSVGGLAGYNEQFF.

The V and J genes are TRBV6-1 and TRBJ2-2; tentative D call: TRBD2 (5 bases). The CDR3 sequence is 15 residues long. The germline V gene has CDR1 MNHNS and CDR2 SASEGT. Trimming shortened V by 3 bases and J by 4 bases, and 12 bases separated the two germline ends. The DNA for the CDR3 is TGTGCCAGCAGTGATAGACACGGAGGCACCGGGGAGCTGTTTTTT. Translating it yields CASSDRHGGTGELFF.

The genes are TRBV6-5 and TRBJ2-7, with TRBD2 matching over 7 bases. Germline CDR1 MNHEY, CDR2 SVGAGI. V dropped 6 bases and J dropped 6; count of bases not matched to a gene: 11. The CDR3 consists of 14 residues. CDR3 nucleotide sequence: TGTGCCAGCAGCCCGAGGGCTAGCGGAAGCGAGCAGTACTTC. The encoded protein is CASSPRASGSEQYF.

This chain uses TRBV30 with TRBJ1-2, with 8 bases matching TRBD1. Trimming removed 4 bases from V and 7 bases from J; junction bases left unmatched: 5. This CDR3 contains 12 residues. Germline CDR1 GTSNPN, CDR2 SVGIG (reference sequence). CDR3 sequence (DNA): TGTGCCTGGACCGGGACAGGTGCTGGCTACACCTTC. Translated: CAWTGTGAGYTF.

The chain combines TRBV19 with TRBJ1-1, with 9 positions matching TRBD1. The V gene end was trimmed by 5 bases and the J gene end by 4 bases; junction bases not matched to a gene: 8. Germline assignment: CDR1 LNHDA and CDR2 SQIVND (reference sequence). The CDR3 has 15 residues. CDR3 bases: TGTGCCAGTAGTCCGAGACAGGGGGGTAGCACTGAAGCTTTCTTT. It specifies CASSPRQGGSTEAFF. Together with reference TRBV19 and TRBJ1-1, the CDR3 gives the full variable domain: DGGITQSPKYLFRKEGQNVTLSCEQNLNHDAMYWYRQDPGQGLRLIYYSQIVNDFQKGDIAEGYSVSREKKESFPLTVTSAQKNPTAFYLCASSPRQGGSTEAFFGQGTRLTVV.

The V call is TRBV2, the J call TRBJ2-5, with D perhaps matching TRBD1 (6 bases). Trimming stripped 6 bases from V and 4 bases from J, with 12 bases between. This CDR3 comprises 13 residues. CDR1 and CDR2 from the germline V gene are SNHLY and FYNNEI. CDR3 DNA: TGTGCCAGCAGCGCAGGGGTGCTAGAGACCCAGTACTTC. This sequence encodes CASSAGVLETQYF.

The chain is built from TRBV5-1 and TRBJ2-7; D remains unclear. V lost 5 bases, J lost 3 bases, and 18 bases lay in between. The length of the CDR3 is 15 residues. CDR1 and CDR2 from the germline V gene are SGHRS and YFSETQ. CDR3: CASSSQRSSYYEQYF. CDR3 bases: TGCGCCAGCAGTAGTCAGCGATCCTCCTACTACGAGCAGTACTTC.

The chain links TRBV30 to TRBJ1-1, with 7 positions matching TRBD1. Trimming removed 0 bases from V and 6 bases from J; junction bases left unmatched: 7. CDR3 length: 14 residues. Germline-derived CDR1 and CDR2 are GTSNPN and SVGIG (reference sequence). CDR3 nucleotides: TGTGCCTGGAGTGTTAACAGGGGATTGGCTGAAGCTTTCTTT. This encodes CAWSVNRGLAEAFF.

V is TRBV5-3 and J is TRBJ2-6; tentatively, D is TRBD1 or TRBD2 (9 bases each). TRBV5-3 falls under the ORF class, with uncertain function. Between the trimmed V and J ends, which lost 2 bases and 1 base, there was a span of 28 bases. This CDR3 region has 22 residues. The CDR3 DNA is TGTGCCAGAAGCTTACGGGACAGGGAAGCTAGCGGGACCCTATCTGGGGCCAACGTCCTGACTTTC. Its translation: CARSLRDREASGTLSGANVLTF.

This rearrangement joins TRBV7-2 to TRBJ1-6, with D perhaps TRBD1 (5 bases). Trimming cost V 7 bases and J 13 bases, with 11 bases left between them. There are 11 residues in the CDR3. CDR1 is SGHTA and CDR2 is FQGNSA in the germline V gene. This chain's CDR3 is CASTLKGPLHF. CDR3 bases: TGTGCCAGCACTCTAAAGGGGCCCCTCCACTTT.

This clone came up once. The genes are TRBV7-9 and TRBJ1-1; no clear D. Germline CDR1 SEHNR, CDR2 FQNEAQ (reference sequence). V lost 1 base, J lost 7 bases, and 7 bases lay in between. The CDR3 sequence is 12 residues long. In DNA form, the CDR3 reads TGTGCCAGCAGCTTAGGGCCTCTTGAAGCTTTCTTT. Protein product: CASSLGPLEAFF.

This chain uses TRBV3-1 (or the pseudogene TRBV3-2) with TRBJ2-3, with TRBD2 matching over 9 bases. Germline assignment: CDR1 LGHDT and CDR2 YNNKEL (reference sequence). The junction had 5 bases not matched to a gene; V was cut back by 2 bases and J by 2 bases. The CDR3 is 16 amino acids. The CDR3 DNA sequence: TGTGCCAGCAGCCAACATGCTAGCGGGAACACAGATACGCAGTATTTT. Translation gives CASSQHASGNTDTQYF.

This clone was found a few times. The V call is TRBV7-6, the J call TRBJ2-7; TRBD1 agrees at 11 bases. After removal of 1 base from V and 2 bases from J, the junction contained 1 base not matched to a gene. The CDR3 is 15 amino acids. Germline CDR1 is SGHVS and CDR2 is FNYEAQ. The CDR3 reads CASSLGGQGAYEQYF. The CDR3 DNA follows: TGTGCCAGCAGCTTAGGGGGACAGGGGGCCTACGAGCAGTACTTC.

The chain links TRBV6-5 to TRBJ2-1, with TRBD2 as a possible D gene (6 bases). The ends were cut back, 9 bases at V and 2 bases at J, with 14 bases in the middle. The germline gives CDR1 MNHEY, CDR2 SVGAGI. This CDR3 is built from 14 residues. Here the CDR3 DNA reads TGTGCCAGAATCTGCGGGGAAACCTACAATGAGCAGTTCTTC. It codes for CARICGETYNEQFF.

The chain has TRBV15 and TRBJ2-2; D is unclear. Trimming took off 1 base at V and 4 bases at J, with 7 bases between the two ends. CDR3 length equals 14 residues. Germline V gene data show CDR1 as LNHNV and CDR2 as YYDKDF (reference sequence). The CDR3 region has the DNA TGTGCCACCAGCAGAGCAGTTGGCACCGGGGAGCTGTTTTTT. Translation: CATSRAVGTGELFF.

The gene calls are TRBV5-1 and TRBJ1-1; D uncertain. The CDR3 extends over 14 amino acids. CDR1 and CDR2 (germline): SGHRS, YFSETQ. Trimming left V 0 bases short and J 2 bases short, with 8 bases between. The CDR3 region has the DNA TGCGCCAGCAGCTTGGATACCACAAACACTGAAGCTTTCTTT. Translation: CASSLDTTNTEAFF.

This clone was picked up a small number of times. V usage is TRBV4-1 and J usage is TRBJ2-1; 8 nucleotides match TRBD2. The CDR3 has 17 amino acids. Germline trimming cut 1 base from V and 10 bases from J; bases unmatched to any gene: 15. Germline lookup yields CDR1 MGHRA and CDR2 YSYEKL. The CDR3 loop reads CASSQGNAGGVRAEQFF. The CDR3 DNA follows: TGCGCCAGCAGCCAAGGTAATGCGGGAGGTGTTCGAGCAGAGCAGTTCTTC.

This clone was counted a single time. V usage is TRBV9 and J usage is TRBJ2-5; no clear D. The CDR3 has 13 amino acids. The V and J ends lost 0 bases and 5 bases respectively, with 8 bases between them. Germline V gene sequence: CDR1 SGDLS, CDR2 YYNGEE. The CDR3 sequence: CASSVGSWETQYF. The CDR3 DNA is TGTGCCAGCAGCGTAGGCAGTTGGGAGACCCAGTACTTC.